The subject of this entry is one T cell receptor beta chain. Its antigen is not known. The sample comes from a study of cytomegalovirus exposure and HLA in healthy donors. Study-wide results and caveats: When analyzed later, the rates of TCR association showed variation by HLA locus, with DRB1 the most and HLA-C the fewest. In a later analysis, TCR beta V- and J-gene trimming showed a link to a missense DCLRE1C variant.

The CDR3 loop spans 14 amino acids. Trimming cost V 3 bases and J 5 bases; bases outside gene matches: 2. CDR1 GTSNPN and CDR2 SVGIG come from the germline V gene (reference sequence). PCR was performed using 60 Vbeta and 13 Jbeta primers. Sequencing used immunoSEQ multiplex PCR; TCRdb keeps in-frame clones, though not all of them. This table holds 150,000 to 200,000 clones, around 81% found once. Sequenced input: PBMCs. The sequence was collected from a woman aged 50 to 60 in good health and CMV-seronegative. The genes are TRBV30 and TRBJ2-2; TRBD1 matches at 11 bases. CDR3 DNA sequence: TGTGCCTGGAGCCGGGACAGGGGGACCGGGGAGCTGTTTTTT. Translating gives CAWSRDRGTGELFF.